Below are 29 T cell receptor beta chains sequenced from a single sample in a study of identical twins. MiXCR was run by TCRdb on the 5' RACE reads, yielding one entry per CDR3 protein. The table has some 500,000 distinct CDR3 sequences, 9.6% seen once. These sequences were also reported in another study, on yellow fever vaccine responses in identical twins.

The sequenced material came from PBMCs. The receptor set was obtained from a woman under 30 in good health.

The V and J genes are TRBV4-2 and TRBJ2-5; D unresolved. This CDR3 region has 15 residues. V gave up 1 base and J gave up 3 bases, with 12 bases separating them. The germline V gene encodes CDR1 LGHNA and CDR2 YNFKEQ. In nucleotides, the CDR3 is TGTGCCAGCAGCCAAGGGTCGACAAGGGAAGAGACCCAGTACTTC. It yields the protein CASSQGSTREETQYF.

This clonotype was detected only a few times. The rearrangement links TRBV6-5 to TRBJ2-2; possible D gene TRBD2, 6 bases. The germline V and J ends were trimmed by 0 bases and 4 bases, with 12 bases remaining between them. Per the germline V gene, CDR1 is MNHEY and CDR2 is SVGAGI. The length of the CDR3 is 16 residues. Written as DNA, the CDR3 is TGTGCCAGCAGTTACTCGTGGCTAGCGACCACCGGGGAGCTGTTTTTT. This encodes CASSYSWLATTGELFF.

Written as DNA, the CDR3 is TGCAGCGTTGAAGACAGGGGAAGACACGAGCAGTACTTC. Its protein is CSVEDRGRHEQYF. V gene TRBV29-1 combines with J gene TRBJ2-7; possibly TRBD1 for D (6 bases). Trimming cost V 0 bases and J 5 bases, with 11 bases left between them. CDR1 and CDR2 from the germline V gene are SQVTM and ANQGSEA. CDR3 length: 13 residues.

This clonotype was observed many times. This chain uses TRBV7-2 with TRBJ2-7; 7 positions agree with TRBD1. This CDR3 is 13 amino acids long. J was trimmed by 6 bases and V by 3 bases; bases with no gene match: 5. CDR1 and CDR2 (germline): SGHTA, FQGNSA. In nucleotides, the CDR3 is TGTGCCAGCAGCTTCTCCGGGACAGCCGAGCAGTACTTC. It translates to CASSFSGTAEQYF.

There are a few counts of this clonotype. The chain employs TRBV11-1 and TRBJ2-6; D call uncertain. Germline V gene lookup returns CDR1 SGHAT and CDR2 FQDESV (reference sequence). This CDR3 contains 15 residues. Trimming left V 9 bases short and J 4 bases short, with 16 bases between. DNA of the CDR3: TGTGCCAGTTCGAGGAAGGTGGGGGGGGCCAACGTCCTGACTTTC. It encodes CASSRKVGGANVLTF.

This clonotype was seen repeatedly, ten times or more. The chain uses TRBV20-1 and TRBJ1-1; the D gene is possibly TRBD1 (5 bases). With 1 base removed from V and 1 base from J, the gap between germline ends came to 10 bases. The germline V gene encodes CDR1 DFQATT and CDR2 SNEGSKA (reference sequence). The CDR3 consists of 14 residues. DNA of the CDR3: TGCAGTGCTAGAGGCGGTGGGGGGAACACTGAAGCTTTCTTT. It specifies CSARGGGGNTEAFF.

This clonotype was counted a few times. The chain recombines TRBV10-3 with TRBJ2-5, with D perhaps matching TRBD1 (5 bases). Trimming took off 5 bases at V and 5 bases at J, with 18 bases between the two ends. Germline loops: CDR1 ENHRY, CDR2 SYGVKD. The CDR3 length is 15 residues. The CDR3 loop reads CAISSGLGIQETQYF. DNA of the CDR3: TGTGCCATCAGTTCAGGGCTAGGTATACAGGAGACCCAGTACTTC.

This clonotype was counted a few times. This chain joins TRBV28 and TRBJ2-2; D perhaps matches TRBD1 (7 bases). The length of the CDR3 is 15 residues. V lost 4 bases and J 3 bases, leaving 12 bases between the germline ends. Germline CDR1 is MDHEN and CDR2 is SYDVKM. The CDR3 is CASSSTGEDTGELFF. In DNA, the CDR3 is TGTGCCAGCAGTTCCACAGGGGAGGACACCGGGGAGCTGTTTTTT.

This clonotype was counted between two and nine times. The J gene is TRBJ2-3, the V gene TRBV27; 7 bases agree with TRBD1. V lost 1 base, J lost 0 bases, and 4 bases stayed unmatched. CDR3 size: 16 residues. Germline CDR1 MNHEY, CDR2 SMNVEV (reference sequence). CDR3 amino acids: CASSLWTGTSTDTQYF. In DNA, the CDR3 is TGTGCCAGCAGTTTATGGACAGGTACTAGCACAGATACGCAGTATTTT.

This clonotype was seen only a few times. The V gene is TRBV20-1, the J gene TRBJ2-1; D possibly corresponds to TRBD2 (5 bases). This CDR3 comprises 15 residues. V lost 4 bases, J lost 1 base, and 14 bases lay in between. Germline assignment: CDR1 DFQATT and CDR2 SNEGSKA (reference sequence). The CDR3 region has the DNA TGCAGTGCTACCGGCCCAGCGGATTCCTACAATGAGCAGTTCTTC. Translated, it gives CSATGPADSYNEQFF.

The rearrangement uses TRBV10-3 and TRBJ2-5; D is perhaps TRBD1 (6 bases). The CDR3 covers 13 residues. Germline values: CDR1 ENHRY, CDR2 SYGVKD. The ends were cut back, 8 bases at V and 1 base at J, with 11 bases in the middle. The CDR3 nucleotides read TGTGCCATCTCCCAGGACAGCCAAGAGACCCAGTACTTC. Translated, it gives CAISQDSQETQYF.

This chain connects TRBV6-1 to TRBJ2-3; 7 nucleotides match TRBD1. In germline, CDR1 is MNHNS, CDR2 SASEGT. V was pared by 3 bases and J by 6 bases, with 9 bases of the junction left unmatched. The CDR3 is 15 residues long. As DNA, the CDR3 is TGTGCCAGCAGTGACCCGGGACAGACGCAGGATACGCAGTATTTT. This encodes CASSDPGQTQDTQYF.

The chain recombines TRBV29-1 with TRBJ2-7; D is tentatively TRBD1 or TRBD2 (5 bases each). Between the trimmed V and J ends, which lost 6 bases and 3 bases, there was a span of 18 bases. The germline CDR1 and CDR2 sequences are SQVTM and ANQGSEA. The CDR3 has 14 amino acids. The DNA of the CDR3 is TGCAGCGTACCAACCGGGACGGGGAGCTACGAGCAGTACTTC. The encoded protein is CSVPTGTGSYEQYF.

The J gene is TRBJ1-5, the V gene TRBV7-8, with a possible D match to TRBD1 (5 bases). Deletions cut 1 base from V and 4 bases from J, with 14 bases between. Looked up from germline, CDR1 is SGHVS and CDR2 is FQNEAQ. The CDR3 length is 16 residues. The CDR3 here is CASSLVRGGQNQPQHF. CDR3 nucleotide sequence: TGTGCCAGCAGCTTAGTTAGGGGAGGTCAAAATCAGCCCCAGCATTTT.

This clonotype turned up a few times. The genes are TRBV7-8 and TRBJ2-7; D is possibly TRBD2 (6 bases). Per germline, CDR1 SGHVS and CDR2 FQNEAQ. Trimming cost V 5 bases and J 2 bases, with 19 bases left between them. This CDR3 has 16 amino acids. In DNA, the CDR3 is TGTGCCAGCAGCCGAGACCCTTCGGGGGAGACCTACGAGCAGTACTTC. Translated, it gives CASSRDPSGETYEQYF.

This clonotype was detected only a few times. The chain joins TRBV20-1 to TRBJ2-3; TRBD2 might be the D (6 bases). The CDR3 consists of 16 residues. Germline V gene data show CDR1 as DFQATT and CDR2 as SNEGSKA (reference sequence). Trimming took 0 bases from V and 2 from J, leaving 15 bases between them. CDR3 loop: CSARDSQRAFTDTQYF. CDR3 sequence (DNA): TGCAGTGCTAGAGATTCCCAGCGGGCATTCACAGATACGCAGTATTTT.

The chain is built from TRBV10-2 and TRBJ2-3, with 7 positions matching TRBD2. Losses at the gene ends were 4 bases for V and 0 bases for J; bases not matched to a gene: 7. From germline, CDR1 is WSHSY and CDR2 SAAADI. The length of the CDR3 is 16 residues. The CDR3 loop reads CASSGRKRDSTDTQYF. The DNA of the CDR3 is TGCGCCAGCAGTGGAAGAAAGCGGGATAGCACAGATACGCAGTATTTT.

This clonotype occurred once. This could be a read error, since a much larger clone is one nucleotide away. The chain employs TRBV7-2 and TRBJ1-1; a weak D match, TRBD1 (6 bases). CDR1 is SGHTA, CDR2 FQGNSA, per germline. This CDR3 has 13 residues. The germline V and J ends were trimmed by 1 base and 8 bases, with 11 bases remaining between them. The CDR3 reads CASSLVARGEAFF. The CDR3 DNA is TGTGCCAGCAGCTTAGTAGCAAGGGGGGAAGCTTTCTTT.

The sample holds a few counts of this clonotype. V usage is TRBV5-6 and J usage is TRBJ2-7, with unresolved D. V was shortened by 3 bases and J by 6 bases, with 10 bases between the two germline ends. Looked up from germline, CDR1 is SGHDT and CDR2 is YYEEEE. CDR3 length: 12 residues. In nucleotides, the CDR3 is TGTGCCAGCAGCTCCTCAATTGGCGAGCAGTACTTC. Protein: CASSSSIGEQYF.

This clonotype was picked up a small number of times. The chain employs TRBV6-5 and TRBJ1-1; D not certain. Germline V gene data show CDR1 as MNHEY and CDR2 as SVGAGI. Trimming shortened V by 6 bases and J by 0 bases, and 17 bases separated the two germline ends. The CDR3 runs to 16 residues. The CDR3 region is CASSYAGLRMNTEAFF. In DNA form, the CDR3 reads TGTGCCAGCAGCTACGCGGGCCTGAGAATGAACACTGAAGCTTTCTTT.

This clonotype was counted only a few times. The V gene is TRBV11-3, the J gene TRBJ2-2, with D unclear. The CDR3 loop spans 15 amino acids. The V gene's germline CDR1 is SGHNT and CDR2 YENEEA. V gave up 5 bases and J gave up 5 bases, with 15 bases separating them. CDR3 amino acids: CASSPDGSGTGELFF. The CDR3 nucleotides are TGTGCCAGCAGCCCGGACGGAAGTGGGACCGGGGAGCTGTTTTTT.

J is TRBJ2-5 and V is TRBV7-2, with TRBD2 matching 7 bases. V lost 4 bases, J lost 6 bases, and 11 bases stayed unmatched. Germline V gene data show CDR1 as SGHTA and CDR2 as FQGNSA. CDR3 size: 15 residues. The CDR3 DNA sequence: TGTGCCAGCAGCTCAACAGTGGGGGGGTCTAAGACCCAGTACTTC. It translates to CASSSTVGGSKTQYF.

The chain employs TRBV12-3 or TRBV12-4 and TRBJ1-1, with D tentatively TRBD1 (6 bases). The CDR3 has 15 amino acids. Deletions cut 7 bases from V and 5 bases from J, with 20 bases between. The CDR3 here is CASTLGGGRRTEAFF. CDR3 in DNA: TGTGCCAGCACCCTGGGTGGGGGGCGTAGGACTGAAGCTTTCTTT.

CDR3 sequence reads: CSARGTRVSEQYF. The CDR3 DNA sequence: TGCAGTGCTAGAGGGACAAGGGTCAGCGAGCAGTACTTC. The V and J genes are TRBV20-1 and TRBJ2-7, with D possibly being TRBD1 (5 bases). Trimming took off 1 base at V and 6 bases at J, with 13 bases between the two ends. Germline V lookup: CDR1 DFQATT, CDR2 SNEGSKA (reference sequence). The CDR3 contains 13 residues.

This chain links TRBV7-3 with TRBJ2-3; TRBD1 is a possible D gene (5 bases). The CDR3 loop spans 15 amino acids. Per germline, CDR1 SGHTA and CDR2 FQGTGA. Trimming stripped 3 bases from V and 5 bases from J, with 15 bases between. DNA for the CDR3: TGTGCCAGCAGCTTGCAGGGCGGCAGCCTAGATACGCAGTATTTT. Its protein product is CASSLQGGSLDTQYF.

The chain combines TRBV15 with TRBJ2-3; D is ambiguous. The V and J ends lost 5 bases and 1 base respectively, with 16 bases between them. Germline CDR1 LNHNV, CDR2 YYDKDF (reference sequence). There are 16 residues in the CDR3. DNA for the CDR3: TGTGCCACCAGCCCCCGAATAAGAGCCGGCACAGATACGCAGTATTTT. This encodes CATSPRIRAGTDTQYF.

In this sample, this clonotype turned up many times. CDR3 residues: CASSLRAFASGRYNEQFF. The DNA for the CDR3 is TGTGCCAGCAGCTTAAGGGCGTTCGCTAGCGGCCGATACAATGAGCAGTTCTTC. This chain joins TRBV7-8 and TRBJ2-1; TRBD2 matches at 7 bases. CDR1 is SGHVS and CDR2 is FQNEAQ in the germline V gene. The length of the CDR3 is 18 residues. The V gene end was trimmed by 2 bases and the J gene end by 4 bases; junction bases not matched to a gene: 14.

This clonotype was counted at least ten times. The chain is built from TRBV2 and TRBJ2-2; 10 nucleotides match TRBD2. CDR1 is SNHLY and CDR2 is FYNNEI in the germline V gene. CDR3 length: 16 amino acids. V lost 7 bases to trimming and J lost 1 base; unmatched junction nucleotides: 6. Here the CDR3 DNA reads TGTGCCAGCACGACCCGACTAGCGGGGAACACCGGGGAGCTGTTTTTT. Protein: CASTTRLAGNTGELFF.

V gene TRBV11-2 combines with J gene TRBJ2-2; the D gene is possibly TRBD2 (5 bases). The V end was cut by 0 bases, the J end by 0 bases, with 8 bases between. The germline V gene encodes CDR1 SGHAT and CDR2 FQNNGV. The CDR3 spans 16 residues. CDR3 coding DNA: TGTGCCAGCAGCTTAGATTTGCGGGCGAACACCGGGGAGCTGTTTTTT. The encoded protein is CASSLDLRANTGELFF.